This T cell receptor beta chain was recovered during a study of T cell repertoires in aging, cancer and after chemotherapy. Study background: Patients with chronic lymphocytic leukemia were sampled before and after fludarabine- or bendamustine-based chemotherapy.

There are 15 residues in the CDR3. Between the trimmed V and J ends, which lost 2 bases and 4 bases, there was a span of 18 bases. Germline CDR1 reads GTSNPN; CDR2 reads SVGIG (reference sequence). A mixed TRB-A/B primer pool amplified rearranged TRB by multiplex touch-down PCR. TCRdb processed the multiplex PCR reads anew with MiXCR; each CDR3 protein has one entry. The sample has 10,000 to 15,000 distinct CDR3 sequences; around 30% are singletons. Notes on the study in general: Age-matched healthy donors had significantly more diverse, less clonal blood TCR repertoires than untreated cancer patients. Loss of evenness, beyond lost richness, contributed to age-related TCR diversity decline in cancer patients.

TCR beta rearrangements were amplified from peripheral blood genomic DNA. This clonotype was seen only a few times. Antigen unknown. What was sequenced was blood. The gene calls are TRBV30 and TRBJ2-7, with D perhaps matching TRBD2 (6 bases). This clonotype originated in a human donor with a blood cancer. CDR3 coding DNA: TGTGCCTGGAGTTATTTGGAGGGCCCGGGGTACGAGCAGTACTTC. Protein product: CAWSYLEGPGYEQYF. The entire variable domain, with the rest obtained from reference TRBV30 and TRBJ2-7, is as follows: SQTIHQWPATLVQPVGSPLSLECTVEGTSNPNLYWYRQAAGRGLQLLFYSVGIGQISSEVPQNLSASRPQDRQFILSSKKLLLSDSGFYLCAWSYLEGPGYEQYFGPGTRLTVT.